Below, 17 T cell receptor beta chains from the same sample are listed, as sequenced in a study of T-cell memory formation after mild COVID-19. MiXCR, run by TCRdb on the 5' RACE reads, gives a single entry per CDR3 protein. The table lists more than 400,000 distinct CDR3 sequences, about 20% of them singletons. The sequencing input was PBMCs or a T cell subset sorted from them (not recorded which). These receptors all come from an adult woman who had mild COVID-19 (a few samples of this study predate the infection). Cell type and time point are not known.

For the CDR3, the DNA is TGTGCCAGCAGCCACGTTGGGGAGCAGATTAGCAATCAGCCCCAGCATTTT. Protein product: CASSHVGEQISNQPQHF. V gene TRBV6-6 combines with J gene TRBJ1-5; unclear D gene. Trimming took off 6 bases at V and 0 bases at J, with 18 bases between the two ends. Germline CDR1 is MNHNY and CDR2 is SVGAGI (reference sequence). This CDR3 is 17 amino acids long.

The sample holds a few counts of this clonotype. The rearrangement joins TRBV4-3 to TRBJ2-7; possible D gene TRBD2, 6 bases. Trimming stripped 3 bases from V and 3 bases from J, with 18 bases between. The germline V gene has CDR1 LGHNA and CDR2 YSLEER. The CDR3 has 16 residues. The CDR3 region is CASSHESEDYFYEQYF. The CDR3, as DNA: TGCGCCAGCAGCCATGAGTCCGAGGACTACTTCTACGAGCAGTACTTC.

This sequence joins TRBV9 and TRBJ2-1; 7 bases align to TRBD2. CDR1 SGDLS and CDR2 YYNGEE come from the germline V gene. Trimming at V came to 2 bases and at J to 6 bases, leaving 5 bases not matched to a gene. The CDR3 consists of 14 residues. The CDR3 region is CASSVGLGFNEQFF. CDR3 sequence (DNA): TGTGCCAGCAGCGTTGGACTAGGGTTCAATGAGCAGTTCTTC.

The chain has TRBV6-2 or TRBV6-3 and TRBJ2-7; D gene uncertain. Germline V gene sequence: CDR1 MNHEY, CDR2 SVGEGT. V was pared by 7 bases and J by 7 bases, with 14 bases between. The length of the CDR3 is 12 residues. CDR3 nucleotide sequence: TGTGCCAGCACTTTCCCAGAAGTAGAGCAGTACTTC. This gives the protein CASTFPEVEQYF.

This clonotype was observed a handful of times. The chain carries TRBV24-1 and TRBJ1-2; D not certain. Germline V gives CDR1 KGHDR, CDR2 SFDVKD. Trimming took off 1 base at V and 4 bases at J, with 9 bases between the two ends. There are 14 residues in the CDR3. CDR3 in amino acids: CATSDFTESYGYTF. CDR3 coding DNA: TGTGCCACCAGTGATTTTACGGAATCCTATGGCTACACCTTC.

Only a few counts were recorded for this clonotype. The chain uses TRBV7-2 and TRBJ2-7; no firm D call. Germline V gene lookup returns CDR1 SGHTA and CDR2 FQGNSA. V gave up 1 base and J gave up 5 bases, with 9 bases separating them. The length of the CDR3 is 13 residues. DNA of the CDR3: TGTGCCAGCAGCTTAGTCCAGCGAAACGAGCAGTACTTC. Residues: CASSLVQRNEQYF.

This clonotype was found many times. This chain uses TRBV12-3 or TRBV12-4 with TRBJ2-7, with 7 bases fitting TRBD2. There are 12 residues in the CDR3. J gave up 2 bases and V 8 bases, and 3 bases lay outside the gene matches. CDR3 residues: CASQGGTYEQYF. In nucleotides, the CDR3 is TGTGCCAGCCAGGGAGGGACCTACGAGCAGTACTTC.

In this sample, this clonotype turned up a few times. This chain joins TRBV7-2 and TRBJ2-5, with D hard to call. The CDR3 is made up of 12 amino acids. Trimming took off 5 bases at V and 5 bases at J, with 9 bases between the two ends. Germline V lookup: CDR1 SGHTA, CDR2 FQGNSA. DNA of the CDR3: TGTGCCAGCAGCGGAACTTGGGAGACCCAGTACTTC. This translates into CASSGTWETQYF.

This clonotype occurred many times. The chain couples TRBV27 to TRBJ2-7; D unclear. V lost 0 bases and J 4 bases, leaving 10 bases between the germline ends. The germline CDR1 and CDR2 sequences are MNHEY and SMNVEV (reference sequence). The CDR3 contains 14 residues. CDR3 coding DNA: TGTGCCAGCAGTTTATCGGACCCAACATACGAGCAGTACTTC. It specifies CASSLSDPTYEQYF.

The rearrangement uses TRBV12-3 or TRBV12-4 and TRBJ2-7; D possibly corresponds to TRBD2 (5 bases). The CDR3 has 14 residues. The V end lost 5 bases, the J end lost 2 bases, and 13 bases lay between the germline ends. CDR3 amino acids: CASSPGILAYEQYF. The CDR3 DNA sequence: TGTGCCAGCAGTCCCGGGATTTTAGCCTACGAGCAGTACTTC.

This rearrangement joins TRBV5-1 to TRBJ2-1, with 12 bases identical to TRBD2. Germline V lookup: CDR1 SGHRS, CDR2 YFSETQ. The V gene end was trimmed by 2 bases and the J gene end by 6 bases; junction bases not matched to a gene: 6. This CDR3 has 16 amino acids. The CDR3 sequence is CASSLGTSGRFNEQFF. The CDR3 DNA sequence: TGCGCCAGCAGCTTAGGGACTAGCGGGCGATTCAATGAGCAGTTCTTC.

This clonotype was observed a handful of times. This rearrangement joins TRBV5-1 to TRBJ1-1; D is undetermined. Germline CDR1 and CDR2: SGHRS and YFSETQ. Trimming shortened V by 2 bases and J by 1 base, and 12 bases separated the two germline ends. The CDR3 runs to 15 residues. For the CDR3, the DNA is TGCGCCAGCAGCTTACTCGGCCCACCGAACACTGAAGCTTTCTTT. Translating gives CASSLLGPPNTEAFF.

This clonotype has a handful of counts. The V call is TRBV5-1, the J call TRBJ1-2; 9 bases fit TRBD1. CDR3 length equals 15 residues. Germline loops: CDR1 SGHRS, CDR2 YFSETQ. Germline trimming cut 4 bases from V and 1 base from J; bases unmatched to any gene: 5. The CDR3 reads CASSVGQGGNYGYTF. In DNA, the CDR3 is TGCGCCAGCAGCGTGGGACAGGGAGGTAACTATGGCTACACCTTC.

This clonotype was detected a few times. Lacking the conserved final phenylalanine or tryptophan, this CDR3 likely reflects a read error. The DNA is left out, because the CDR3 cannot be placed on it with certainty; the CDR3 is given as TCRdb lists it. This chain joins TRBV20-1 and TRBJ1-3; the D call in the table, TRBD1, was not verified against the DNA. The CDR3 is 8 amino acids in total, end residues counted. The germline V gene has CDR1 DFQATT and CDR2 SNEGSKA (reference sequence). CDR3 region: CSAGDGVP.

This clonotype was found a few times. The chain recombines TRBV7-3 with TRBJ2-1; 10 nucleotides line up with TRBD2. CDR3 length equals 17 residues. Trimming removed 2 bases from V and 7 bases from J; junction bases left unmatched: 11. Germline V CDR1 and CDR2: SGHTA, FQGTGA. CDR3 in DNA: TGTGCCAGCAGCTTACTGTGGAGGACTAGCGGTGATAATGAGCAGTTCTTC. This codes for CASSLLWRTSGDNEQFF.

This clonotype appeared many times. This chain links TRBV5-1 with TRBJ2-1; D may be TRBD2 (5 bases). The CDR3 has 13 residues. Germline CDR1 reads SGHRS; CDR2 reads YFSETQ. Trimming cost V 1 base and J 8 bases, with 10 bases left between them. CDR3 residues: CASSLSVGDEQFF. DNA for the CDR3: TGCGCCAGCAGCTTGTCCGTCGGGGATGAGCAGTTCTTC. The complete variable domain, with remaining parts taken from reference TRBV5-1 and TRBJ2-1, reads KAGVTQTPRYLIKTRGQQVTLSCSPISGHRSVSWYQQTPGQGLQFLFEYFSETQRNKGNFPGRFSGRQFSNSRSEMNVSTLELGDSALYLCASSLSVGDEQFFGPGTRLTVL.

This clonotype was counted only a few times. V gene TRBV7-9 combines with J gene TRBJ2-1; D uncertain. The CDR3 has 12 amino acids. Germline CDR1 and CDR2: SEHNR and FQNEAQ (reference sequence). V lost 6 bases, J lost 8 bases, and 11 bases lay in between. This CDR3 is CASSRSVDEQFF. CDR3 DNA: TGTGCCAGCAGTCGAAGCGTAGATGAGCAGTTCTTC.